Listed below are T cell receptor beta chains from one sample, sequenced in a study of cytomegalovirus exposure and HLA in healthy donors. The method was immunoSEQ multiplex PCR; TCRdb's version includes in-frame clones alone and lacks a portion of them. The table has 200,000 to 250,000 clones, approximately 81% seen once; the top ten hold 0.24%. Sequenced input: PBMCs. These receptors all stem from a girl aged 2-9 years in good health and CMV-seronegative. Both conserved end residues are part of each CDR3. The D gene is left open where the match is weak. Where a row states a size, it is once, few, many or the class of an expanded clone; other rows omit it.

CDR3 DNA,CDR3 protein,clone size,D gene,J gene,V gene
TGCGCCAGCAGCTATCTAGCGGGAGTTTTCAACGAGCAGTACTTC,CASSYLAGVFNEQYF,.,TRBD2,TRBJ2-7,TRBV5-1
TGCAGCGTTCCTTGGACTAGCGGGATCGAGACCCAGTACTTC,CSVPWTSGIETQYF,.,TRBD2,TRBJ2-5,TRBV29-1
TGTGCCAGCAGTGCCCGGACAGGAACCGAGCAGTACTTC,CASSARTGTEQYF,.,TRBD1,TRBJ2-7,TRBV6-1
TGTGCCAGCAGCCCCCGAGGGATAGCGGGACCAGGAGAGACCCAGTACTTC,CASSPRGIAGPGETQYF,.,TRBD2,TRBJ2-5,TRBV7-9
TGTGCCAGCAGAGGGCCTAGCGGGGGGGCCAATGAGCAGTTCTTC,CASRGPSGGANEQFF,.,TRBD2,TRBJ2-1,TRBV6-5
TGCGCCAGCAGCCGGGGACAGGGGCAACAGCCCCAGCATTTT,CASSRGQGQQPQHF,once,TRBD1,TRBJ1-5,TRBV4-1
TGTGCCAGCAGTTTATCGGGACTAGCGGGGAGAACCTACGAGCAGTACTTC,CASSLSGLAGRTYEQYF,.,TRBD2,TRBJ2-7,TRBV27
TGTGCCAGCAGCCTCACAGGGCACAGAAACTATGGCTACACCTTC,CASSLTGHRNYGYTF,.,.,TRBJ1-2,TRBV9
TGCGCCAGCAGCCCAACGCAGACAGGGTCCCTCCCCTACGAGCAGTACTTC,CASSPTQTGSLPYEQYF,.,TRBD1,TRBJ2-7,TRBV5-1
TGTGCCAGCTCACCGTGGGCAGGGTCCGACACTGAAGCTTTCTTT,CASSPWAGSDTEAFF,.,.,TRBJ1-1,TRBV18
TGTGCCAGCAGCCTCTCCCACAATGAGCAGTTCTTC,CASSLSHNEQFF,few,.,TRBJ2-1,TRBV14
TGTGCCAGCAGCTTGAATAGCGGGTCCTCCTACAATGAGCAGTTCTTC,CASSLNSGSSYNEQFF,.,TRBD2,TRBJ2-1,TRBV7-2
TGTGCCAGCAGCGGACAGGGGGCTGCTTTT,CASSGQGAAF,.,TRBD1,TRBJ1-4,TRBV2
TGCGCCAGCAGCGAACTAGCGGGAGTGTTAGATACGCAGTATTTT,CASSELAGVLDTQYF,.,TRBD2,TRBJ2-3,TRBV5-1
TGTGCCAGCAGCCCCCTCTATGGCTACACCTTC,CASSPLYGYTF,.,.,TRBJ1-2,TRBV5-8
TGTGCCAGCAGTTACAAGCAGGGGTCTCCATACTATGACTACACCTTC,CASSYKQGSPYYDYTF,.,.,TRBJ1-2,TRBV6-6
TGTGCCAGCAGCTACCGACTAGCGCTCACTAATGAGCAGTTCTTC,CASSYRLALTNEQFF,.,TRBD2,TRBJ2-1,TRBV14
TGTGCCAGCAGCTTAGGTAGCGGGGCCCAAGAGACCCAGTACTTC,CASSLGSGAQETQYF,.,TRBD2,TRBJ2-5,TRBV7-8
TGTGCCAGCTCACCGGTGGGGGGAATAGTAGTCGGTACGCAGTATTTT,CASSPVGGIVVGTQYF,.,.,TRBJ2-3,TRBV18
TGTGCCAGCAGTTACTCGAACAGGGGAGGCCAGCCCCAGCATTTT,CASSYSNRGGQPQHF,.,TRBD1,TRBJ1-5,TRBV6-5
TGTGCCAGCAGTGAGGACAGGGGAGCGCCTTCACCCCTCCACTTT,CASSEDRGAPSPLHF,.,TRBD1,TRBJ1-6,TRBV25-1
TGCGCCAGCAGCCCAGACAGTTCCTCCTACGAGCAGTACTTC,CASSPDSSSYEQYF,.,.,TRBJ2-7,TRBV4-1
TGCGCCAGTAGCCAACAGGGGTCTGGGTACGAGCAGTACTTC,CASSQQGSGYEQYF,.,TRBD1,TRBJ2-7,TRBV5-1
TGTGCCAGCTCACCCGCGGGAGTCTATGGCTACACCTTC,CASSPAGVYGYTF,.,.,TRBJ1-2,TRBV18
TGTGCCAGCAGTGGGGGGGGGACAGGCTCCTACGAGCAGTACTTC,CASSGGGTGSYEQYF,.,.,TRBJ2-7,TRBV6-5
TGTGCCAGCAGCCGGGACACCGAATATGGCTACACCTTC,CASSRDTEYGYTF,.,.,TRBJ1-2,TRBV5-6
TGTGCCAGCAGTTCTTCAGGGGCCTCTAGCAATCAGCCCCAGCATTTT,CASSSSGASSNQPQHF,once,.,TRBJ1-5,TRBV6-5
TGCGCCAGCAGCTGGGGACAGGGGGCACCCCTCCACTTT,CASSWGQGAPLHF,.,TRBD1,TRBJ1-6,TRBV5-1
TGTGCCAGCAGCTTAAGCAGGGGAAGGGTTGGAGGTGAAAAACTGTTTTTT,CASSLSRGRVGGEKLFF,.,.,TRBJ1-4,TRBV7-9
TGTGCCAGCAGCCAAGATCGAGGGCGGAGAGGACAAGAGACCCAGTACTTC,CASSQDRGRRGQETQYF,.,.,TRBJ2-5,TRBV4-2
TGTGCCAGCAGCTTAGTTGGGACAGATAATTCACCCCTCCACTTT,CASSLVGTDNSPLHF,.,TRBD1,TRBJ1-6,TRBV7-9
TGTGCCAGCAGTCCCACCACTCTAGCGAGCGATTACGAGCAGTACTTC,CASSPTTLASDYEQYF,.,.,TRBJ2-7,TRBV27